There are a few counts of the clone carrying this TCR beta chain. The source of the sample is a study of blood T cell repertoires in COVID-19. Study-wide background: From T cells, B-cell-depleted T cells, or PBMCs came the material, which was cDNA or gDNA.

Produced via immunoSEQ multiplex PCR; TCRdb's table is partial and in-frame only. The sample gives roughly 250,000 clones, approximately 85% of which show up once; around 2% is in the top ten. The CDR3 covers 15 residues. Germline lookup yields CDR1 MDHEN and CDR2 SYDVKM. Trimming took 4 bases from V and 5 from J; bases not matched to a gene: 10. Grouping used clinical history reported by participants in a survey and questionnaire. This receptor was identified in a woman aged 45-65 years who had recovered from COVID-19. This rearrangement joins TRBV28 to TRBJ2-7; TRBD1 matches 8 bases. The sequenced sample was PBMCs or T cells enriched from blood (not recorded which). The CDR3 loop reads CASSSRTGSRNEQYF. The CDR3 DNA sequence: TGTGCCAGCAGTTCCAGGACAGGGAGTCGGAACGAGCAGTACTTC.